The clone carrying this T cell receptor beta chain was seen only once. Measured with immunoSEQ multiplex PCR; TCRdb has only the in-frame clones, and not every one. Counted here are 45,000 to 65,000 clones, approximately 91% occurring once; the ten biggest clones make up around 15%. The data stem from a study of OX40 agonist ivuxolimab in advanced cancers. After removal of 2 bases from V and 4 bases from J, the junction contained 8 bases not matched to a gene. The CDR3 runs to 17 residues. Germline lookup yields CDR1 SGDLS and CDR2 YYNGEE. The chain recombines TRBV9 with TRBJ2-1, with 11 nucleotides matching TRBD2. The source is an adult with an advanced solid tumor such as melanoma, head and neck, liver or kidney cancer. The starting material was CD4+ or CD8+ T cells sorted from blood, obtained in a trial of the OX40 agonist ivuxolimab. CDR3: CASSVGLAGGGYNEQFF. As DNA, the CDR3 is TGTGCCAGCAGCGTTGGGCTAGCGGGGGGCGGGTACAATGAGCAGTTCTTC.